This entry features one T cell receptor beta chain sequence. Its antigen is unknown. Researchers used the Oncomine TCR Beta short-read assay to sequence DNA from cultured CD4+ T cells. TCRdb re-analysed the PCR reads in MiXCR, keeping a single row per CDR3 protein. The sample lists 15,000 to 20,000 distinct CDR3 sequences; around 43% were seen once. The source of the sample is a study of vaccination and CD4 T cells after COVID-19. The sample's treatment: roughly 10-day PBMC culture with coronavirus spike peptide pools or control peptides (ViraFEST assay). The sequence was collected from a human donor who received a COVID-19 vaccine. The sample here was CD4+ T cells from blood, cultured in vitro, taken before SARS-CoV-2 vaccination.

CDR3 bases: TGCAGTGCTAGAGTTATAGCGGGGGGGCCGGGGGAGACCCAGTACTTC. Its translation: CSARVIAGGPGETQYF. This chain links TRBV20-1 with TRBJ2-5; 11 positions agree with TRBD2. This CDR3 contains 16 residues. CDR1 DFQATT and CDR2 SNEGSKA come from the germline V gene (reference sequence). J gave up 5 bases and V 1 base, and 9 bases lay outside the gene matches.